Below, 16 T cell receptor beta chains from the same sample are listed, as sequenced in a study of blood T cell repertoires in COVID-19. Profiled with immunoSEQ multiplex PCR; TCRdb holds only in-frame clones, not every one. Of over 80,000 clones listed, approximately 90% are singletons. The sequencing input was peripheral blood. These receptors all stem from a woman of 80 years or more with acute or convalescent COVID-19.

This clone was seen only once. The rearrangement joins TRBV7-2 to TRBJ2-1; unclear D gene. V dropped 5 bases and J dropped 4 bases, with 9 bases sitting between them. CDR1 and CDR2 from the germline V gene are SGHTA and FQGNSA. This CDR3 has 13 amino acids. The CDR3 is CASSPDLYNEQFF. CDR3 nucleotide sequence: TGTGCCAGCAGCCCAGACTTATACAATGAGCAGTTCTTC.

This chain uses TRBV10-3 with TRBJ1-4; D remains ambiguous. In germline, CDR1 is ENHRY, CDR2 SYGVKD. Trimming pared 4 bases from V and 0 bases from J, leaving 9 bases between. The CDR3 length is 15 residues. In DNA, the CDR3 is TGTGCCATCAGTGTGAAGCTTGCAACTAATGAAAAACTGTTTTTT. Amino acids: CAISVKLATNEKLFF.

This chain's CDR3 is CASSKMDRNTEAFF. CDR3 DNA: TGTGCCAGTAGTAAAATGGACAGGAACACTGAAGCTTTCTTT. This rearrangement joins TRBV19 to TRBJ1-1, with a possible D match to TRBD1 (6 bases). V gave up 4 bases and J gave up 1 base, with 10 bases separating them. The CDR3 runs 14 residues. Germline assignment: CDR1 LNHDA and CDR2 SQIVND (reference sequence).

This clone occurred a few times. The gene calls are TRBV9 and TRBJ2-1; a possible D gene is TRBD2 (6 bases). Trimming left V 0 bases short and J 9 bases short, with 13 bases between. This CDR3 comprises 14 residues. CDR1 and CDR2 from the germline V gene are SGDLS and YYNGEE. This CDR3 is CASSVAEGTSEQFF. The CDR3 DNA reads as TGTGCCAGCAGCGTAGCGGAGGGAACCAGTGAGCAGTTCTTC.

The chain uses TRBV7-6 and TRBJ2-7, with D perhaps TRBD2 (6 bases). CDR1 is SGHVS, CDR2 FNYEAQ, per germline. V was pared by 2 bases and J by 0 bases, with 11 bases between. The CDR3 contains 15 residues. CDR3 DNA: TGTGCCAGCAGCTTACAGGCGGGAAGCTCCTACGAGCAGTACTTC. Its protein is CASSLQAGSSYEQYF.

This chain joins TRBV12-3 or TRBV12-4 and TRBJ2-1; D not certain. Trimming removed 7 bases at V and 8 bases at J, with 6 bases between. The CDR3 runs 10 residues. The CDR3 nucleotides are TGTGCCAGCACGGGTGATGAGCAGTTCTTC. It codes for CASTGDEQFF.

The sample holds one count of this clone. This chain uses TRBV28 with TRBJ2-7; 7 bases match TRBD1. The V and J ends lost 6 bases and 4 bases, in that order; junction bases with no gene match: 12. This CDR3 has 15 amino acids. CDR1 is MDHEN, CDR2 SYDVKM, per germline. In nucleotides, the CDR3 is TGTGCCAGCAGGGCAGGGGGTGTCGGGGTTTACGAGCAGTACTTC. This codes for CASRAGGVGVYEQYF.

The V gene is TRBV19, the J gene TRBJ1-3; 9 bases line up with TRBD1. V was pared by 7 bases and J by 4 bases, with 14 bases of the junction left unmatched. The CDR3 is 17 residues long. CDR1 is LNHDA and CDR2 is SQIVND in the germline V gene (reference sequence). CDR3 in amino acids: CASTTTSMTGGGNTIYF. CDR3 DNA: TGTGCCAGTACCACGACTTCTATGACAGGGGGAGGAAACACCATATATTTT.

This clone was found a few times. The chain links TRBV6-1 to TRBJ2-7; TRBD2 might be the D (6 bases). V was trimmed by 2 bases and J by 2 bases, leaving 16 bases between them. Per germline, CDR1 MNHNS and CDR2 SASEGT. The CDR3 is 16 residues long. The CDR3 region is CASSERRLVETYEQYF. The CDR3 region has the DNA TGTGCCAGCAGTGAAAGAAGACTAGTGGAGACCTACGAGCAGTACTTC.

This rearrangement joins TRBV30 to TRBJ1-4; D perhaps matches TRBD1 (5 bases). The CDR3 has 15 amino acids. Germline V CDR1 and CDR2: GTSNPN, SVGIG (reference sequence). The germline V and J ends were trimmed by 3 bases and 0 bases, with 11 bases remaining between them. The CDR3 DNA is TGTGCCTGGAGGGGGCAGTTCACAACTAATGAAAAACTGTTTTTT. This sequence encodes CAWRGQFTTNEKLFF. Supplemented by reference TRBV30 and TRBJ1-4, the full variable domain reads SQTIHQWPATLVQPVGSPLSLECTVEGTSNPNLYWYRQAAGRGLQLLFYSVGIGQISSEVPQNLSASRPQDRQFILSSKKLLLSDSGFYLCAWRGQFTTNEKLFFGSGTQLSVL.

V is TRBV6-5 and J is TRBJ2-7, with TRBD1 as a possible D gene (5 bases). V was shortened by 7 bases and J by 1 base, with 11 bases between the two germline ends. In germline, CDR1 is MNHEY, CDR2 SVGAGI. The CDR3 totals 13 residues. The CDR3 DNA sequence: TGTGCCAGCAACGCAGGGCCGTCCTACGAGCAGTACTTC. Protein product: CASNAGPSYEQYF.

For the CDR3, the DNA is TGTGCCAGCAGCCAGTCGAGGACGAACACCGGGGAGCTGTTTTTT. Residues: CASSQSRTNTGELFF. This sequence joins TRBV7-2 and TRBJ2-2, with D unclear. The germline gives CDR1 SGHTA, CDR2 FQGNSA. V dropped 5 bases and J dropped 0 bases, with 10 bases sitting between them. The CDR3 contains 15 residues.

The CDR3 is CASSFKGQYGETQYF. The CDR3 region has the DNA TGTGCCAGTAGCTTCAAGGGGCAATACGGGGAGACCCAGTACTTC. The chain employs TRBV19 and TRBJ2-5; D possibly corresponds to TRBD1 (5 bases). This CDR3 spans 15 amino acids. Germline V gives CDR1 LNHDA, CDR2 SQIVND (reference sequence). Between the trimmed V and J ends, which lost 6 bases and 5 bases, there was a span of 19 bases.

The rearrangement uses TRBV5-5 and TRBJ2-3; 7 bases line up with TRBD1. The germline V gene has CDR1 SGHKS and CDR2 YYEKEE (reference sequence). The CDR3 has 15 residues. J gave up 2 bases and V 5 bases, and 8 bases lay outside the gene matches. CDR3 nucleotide sequence: TGTGCCAGCAGGCCCGGGACAGTCTACACAGATACGCAGTATTTT. Amino acid sequence: CASRPGTVYTDTQYF.

The chain recombines TRBV7-5 with TRBJ1-5; the D call in the table, TRBD1, was not verified against the DNA. TRBV7-5 is given as a pseudogene. The length of the CDR3 is 16 residues. Here the CDR3 DNA reads TGTGCCAGAAGCTTAGGCTCAGGGGGGCCCCATCAGCCCCAGCATTTT. Residues: CARSLGSGGPHQPQHF.

This clone was observed a single time. The V call is TRBV7-2, the J call TRBJ1-1; D unclear. Trimming took 2 bases from V and 0 from J, leaving 13 bases between them. Per germline, CDR1 SGHTA and CDR2 FQGNSA. This CDR3 comprises 16 residues. This CDR3 is CASSLFSVGMNTEAFF. The CDR3, as DNA: TGTGCCAGCAGCTTATTTTCGGTCGGGATGAACACTGAAGCTTTCTTT.